A single sample is the source of the 29 T cell receptor beta chains below, sequenced in a study of blood T cell repertoires in COVID-19. The method was immunoSEQ multiplex PCR; TCRdb's version includes in-frame clones alone and lacks a portion of them. The top ten clones hold roughly 0.84% of a sample with fewer than 500,000 clones, roughly 89% of them seen once. Material for sequencing was peripheral blood. The source of these receptors is a man aged 18 to 30 with COVID-19, enrolled during active disease.

The V call is TRBV6-5, the J call TRBJ1-6; D is unresolved. V lost 1 base, J lost 0 bases, and 7 bases lay in between. The CDR3 consists of 16 residues. Germline loops: CDR1 MNHEY, CDR2 SVGAGI. Here the CDR3 reads CASSYLGSSYNSPLHF. In nucleotides, the CDR3 is TGTGCCAGCAGTTACTTGGGGAGCTCCTATAATTCACCCCTCCACTTT.

The J gene is TRBJ1-2, the V gene TRBV24-1; TRBD1 aligns across 7 bases. V lost 4 bases to trimming and J lost 4 bases; unmatched junction nucleotides: 5. CDR3 length equals 14 residues. Germline assignment: CDR1 KGHDR and CDR2 SFDVKD. The CDR3 DNA is TGTGCCACCAGTGACCAAAACAGGGGCTATGGCTACACCTTC. Amino acids: CATSDQNRGYGYTF.

The gene calls are TRBV29-1 and TRBJ2-3, with 9 bases lining up with TRBD2. After removal of 7 bases from V and 4 bases from J, the junction contained 15 bases not matched to a gene. CDR3 length equals 16 residues. Germline V CDR1 and CDR2: SQVTM, ANQGSEA. CDR3 DNA: TGCAGCGCCATCCCGGGGAGTAGCGGGAGCTCAGATACGCAGTATTTT. Translation: CSAIPGSSGSSDTQYF.

This rearrangement joins TRBV9 to TRBJ2-1; D is possibly TRBD2 (6 bases). The CDR3 extends over 15 amino acids. CDR1 is SGDLS and CDR2 is YYNGEE in the germline V gene. The V end lost 4 bases, the J end lost 2 bases, and 13 bases lay between the germline ends. Here the CDR3 DNA reads TGTGCCAGCAGCCAACTAGCTTCCCCCTACAATGAGCAGTTCTTC. This sequence encodes CASSQLASPYNEQFF.

The chain combines TRBV27 with TRBJ1-2; the D gene is possibly TRBD1 (6 bases). The germline CDR1 and CDR2 sequences are MNHEY and SMNVEV (reference sequence). V shed 5 bases and J shed 3 bases, with 16 bases lying between them. This CDR3 has 15 residues. For the CDR3, the DNA is TGTGCCAGCAGTCCGATCGCGGGGGCGGACTATGGCTACACCTTC. Protein: CASSPIAGADYGYTF.

The V and J genes are TRBV20-1 and TRBJ2-7; TRBD2 aligns across 8 bases. This CDR3 spans 16 amino acids. The junction had 16 bases not matched to a gene; V was cut back by 3 bases and J by 6 bases. Germline lookup yields CDR1 DFQATT and CDR2 SNEGSKA (reference sequence). The CDR3 region is CSASQAGASEGGEQYF. Here the CDR3 DNA reads TGCAGTGCTAGTCAAGCGGGGGCCTCTGAGGGGGGCGAGCAGTACTTC.

This chain connects TRBV24-1 to TRBJ1-2; no clear D gene. V was trimmed by 5 bases and J by 7 bases, leaving 13 bases between them. This CDR3 has 13 residues. Germline loops: CDR1 KGHDR, CDR2 SFDVKD. In nucleotides, the CDR3 is TGTGCCACCAGTGCTCGCGGGTTCTCTGGCTACACCTTC. Its translation is CATSARGFSGYTF.

The CDR3 region is CASSDLARGFGELFF. CDR3 in DNA: TGTGCCAGCAGTGACTTGGCTAGAGGCTTCGGGGAGCTGTTTTTT. The chain carries TRBV6-4 and TRBJ2-2; D call uncertain. This CDR3 region has 15 residues. V was pared by 1 base and J by 7 bases, with 13 bases between. Germline V gene lookup returns CDR1 MRHNA and CDR2 SNTAGT.

This chain links TRBV24-1 with TRBJ1-5; no clear D. V shed 4 bases and J shed 6 bases, with 18 bases lying between them. CDR1 and CDR2 from the germline V gene are KGHDR and SFDVKD. The CDR3 length is 16 residues. The CDR3 sequence is CATSDPREGPSQPQHF. CDR3 DNA sequence: TGTGCCACCAGTGACCCGCGCGAGGGTCCGAGTCAGCCCCAGCATTTT.

The genes are TRBV6-4 and TRBJ1-1, with TRBD1 matching over 7 bases. This CDR3 contains 13 residues. Germline V gene sequence: CDR1 MRHNA, CDR2 SNTAGT. Trimming at V came to 3 bases and at J to 5 bases, leaving 3 bases not matched to a gene. The chain's CDR3 is CASSDTRGTEAFF. The DNA of the CDR3 is TGTGCCAGCAGTGATACCAGGGGGACTGAAGCTTTCTTT.

V usage is TRBV29-1 and J usage is TRBJ2-7, with D possibly TRBD1 on 6 matching bases. The length of the CDR3 is 15 residues. V lost 4 bases and J 3 bases, leaving 19 bases between the germline ends. Germline V gene sequence: CDR1 SQVTM, CDR2 ANQGSEA. CDR3 loop: CSVAYGVQGIYEQYF. The CDR3 bases are TGCAGCGTTGCCTATGGGGTACAGGGAATCTACGAGCAGTACTTC.

V usage is TRBV11-3 and J usage is TRBJ2-2, with 7 bases that match TRBD2. This CDR3 has 20 residues. The germline V gene encodes CDR1 SGHNT and CDR2 YENEEA. Trimming took 0 bases from V and 1 from J; bases not matched to a gene: 14. CDR3 DNA sequence: TGTGCCAGCAGCTTAGATCTATATTTAACCGGGACTAAGAACACCGGGGAGCTGTTTTTT. Residues: CASSLDLYLTGTKNTGELFF.

CDR3 residues: CASSDSSYEQYF. The CDR3 nucleotides are TGTGCCAGCAGCGACAGCTCCTACGAGCAGTACTTC. The chain uses TRBV13 and TRBJ2-7; tentative D call: TRBD1 (5 bases). There are 12 residues in the CDR3. CDR1 is PRHDT and CDR2 is FYEKMQ in the germline V gene (reference sequence). The V gene lost 5 bases and the J gene lost 0 bases, with 5 bases spanning the gap.

The chain combines TRBV29-1 with TRBJ1-1, with D uncertain. Between the trimmed V and J ends, which lost 4 bases and 8 bases, there was a span of 5 bases. Germline V CDR1 and CDR2: SQVTM, ANQGSEA. The CDR3 length is 9 residues. The CDR3 here is CSVGEEAFF. CDR3 DNA: TGCAGCGTTGGTGAGGAAGCTTTCTTT.

The V gene is TRBV7-3, the J gene TRBJ2-2; unclear D gene. This CDR3 has 14 residues. Germline values: CDR1 SGHTA, CDR2 FQGTGA. Trimming removed 0 bases from V and 7 bases from J, with 9 bases in between. CDR3 loop: CASSLTPVGGELFF. As DNA, the CDR3 is TGTGCCAGCAGCTTAACCCCGGTTGGCGGGGAGCTGTTTTTT.

The chain uses TRBV19 and TRBJ2-4; TRBD1 agrees at 9 bases. J was trimmed by 4 bases and V by 5 bases; bases with no gene match: 9. The CDR3 totals 16 residues. Germline values: CDR1 LNHDA, CDR2 SQIVND (reference sequence). As DNA, the CDR3 is TGTGCCAGTAGTCTTGGGGCGACAGGGGGGAAAAACATTCAGTACTTC. Residues: CASSLGATGGKNIQYF.

The rearrangement links TRBV6-5 to TRBJ1-3; 8 positions match TRBD1. The germline V gene has CDR1 MNHEY and CDR2 SVGAGI. CDR3 length: 15 residues. J gave up 2 bases and V 6 bases, and 6 bases lay outside the gene matches. The CDR3 loop reads CASRALQGAGNTIYF. The CDR3, as DNA: TGTGCCAGCAGAGCTCTACAGGGGGCTGGAAACACCATATATTTT.

This chain joins TRBV3-1 (or the pseudogene TRBV3-2) and TRBJ1-4, with TRBD1 as a possible D gene (5 bases). The CDR3 extends over 15 amino acids. V was clipped by 4 bases and J by 5 bases, with 14 bases between them. Germline CDR1 reads LGHDT; CDR2 reads YNNKEL (reference sequence). CDR3: CASSPRVIPNEKLFF. The CDR3 coding sequence is TGTGCCAGCAGCCCCAGGGTCATCCCAAATGAAAAACTGTTTTTT.

This rearrangement joins TRBV5-8 to TRBJ2-3, with D unclear. Germline-derived CDR1 and CDR2 are SGHTS and YDEGEE. The CDR3 length is 14 residues. V shed 3 bases and J shed 7 bases, with 15 bases lying between them. This CDR3 is CASSSLRSVNTQYF. CDR3 coding DNA: TGTGCCAGCAGCTCACTCCGGAGTGTCAATACGCAGTATTTT.

This sequence joins TRBV3-1 (or the pseudogene TRBV3-2) and TRBJ2-2; TRBD2 matches 7 bases. Per the germline V gene, CDR1 is LGHDT and CDR2 is YNNKEL (reference sequence). J gave up 3 bases and V 1 base, and 5 bases lay outside the gene matches. This CDR3 has 16 amino acids. CDR3 in amino acids: CASSQGRRGYTGELFF. The DNA for the CDR3 is TGTGCCAGCAGCCAAGGACGGCGGGGGTACACCGGGGAGCTGTTTTTT.

The V gene is TRBV15, the J gene TRBJ1-3; a weak D match, TRBD1 (6 bases). The CDR3 length is 15 residues. Germline CDR1 reads LNHNV; CDR2 reads YYDKDF (reference sequence). Trimming removed 4 bases at V and 0 bases at J, with 10 bases between. CDR3 protein: CATSKDRSSGNTIYF. CDR3 nucleotides: TGTGCCACCAGCAAAGACAGGTCCTCTGGAAACACCATATATTTT.

This chain joins TRBV7-9 and TRBJ2-2, with 12 bases matching TRBD2. Germline V gene data show CDR1 as SEHNR and CDR2 as FQNEAQ (reference sequence). Trimming at V came to 5 bases and at J to 4 bases, leaving 2 bases not matched to a gene. This CDR3 is 15 amino acids long. CDR3 sequence (DNA): TGTGCCAGCAGCCCTAGCGGGAGGGGCACCGGGGAGCTGTTTTTT. Its translation: CASSPSGRGTGELFF.

Here the CDR3 DNA reads TGTGCCAGCAGTGAATCGGCAGGGGGCTATGGCTACACCTTC. Protein: CASSESAGGYGYTF. The chain carries TRBV6-1 and TRBJ1-2; 7 nucleotides align to TRBD1. This CDR3 contains 14 residues. Germline V gives CDR1 MNHNS, CDR2 SASEGT. The V segment lost 2 bases and the J segment 4 bases; nucleotides outside the gene matches: 4.

This clone was detected only once. The V call is TRBV13, the J call TRBJ1-2, with a weak D call TRBD1 (6 bases). Germline V gene lookup returns CDR1 PRHDT and CDR2 FYEKMQ (reference sequence). The CDR3 has 15 amino acids. V gave up 0 bases and J gave up 2 bases, with 10 bases separating them. As DNA, the CDR3 is TGTGCCAGCAGCTTAGGAGGGACAAGAAACTATGGCTACACCTTC. As protein: CASSLGGTRNYGYTF.

The chain has TRBV12-5 and TRBJ1-5; the D is unclear. Trimming took off 9 bases at V and 8 bases at J, with 5 bases between the two ends. CDR3 length: 9 residues. From germline, CDR1 is LGHNT and CDR2 FRNRAP. CDR3 sequence reads: CASIEPQHF. The CDR3 DNA is TGTGCTAGCATAGAGCCCCAGCATTTT.

This clone was picked up one time. The J gene is TRBJ2-1, the V gene TRBV6-6; D might be TRBD1 (5 bases). Germline assignment: CDR1 MNHNY and CDR2 SVGAGI (reference sequence). The CDR3 is 13 amino acids. V was clipped by 6 bases and J by 3 bases, with 9 bases between them. For the CDR3, the DNA is TGTGCCAGCAGCCAAGACAGCTACAATGAGCAGTTCTTC. The encoded protein is CASSQDSYNEQFF.

The chain recombines TRBV28 with TRBJ2-5, with D tentatively TRBD1 (6 bases). This CDR3 spans 16 amino acids. Germline lookup yields CDR1 MDHEN and CDR2 SYDVKM. The germline V and J ends were trimmed by 2 bases and 1 base, with 14 bases remaining between them. CDR3 amino acids: CASSLVTGSAQETQYF. The CDR3 DNA is TGTGCCAGCAGTTTAGTAACAGGGAGTGCCCAAGAGACCCAGTACTTC.

The chain recombines TRBV7-9 with TRBJ2-1; maybe TRBD1 (6 bases). This CDR3 is built from 15 residues. Germline V gene lookup returns CDR1 SEHNR and CDR2 FQNEAQ (reference sequence). Trimming stripped 5 bases from V and 5 bases from J, with 16 bases between. Written as DNA, the CDR3 is TGTGCCAGCAGCCTAAAGCCAGGGGTTGACAATGAGCAGTTCTTC. Translation: CASSLKPGVDNEQFF.

Details on this clone: The same CDR3 is also encoded by other DNA sequences in this sample. The gene calls are TRBV11-1 and TRBJ2-7; 10 nucleotides agree with TRBD1. The CDR3 loop spans 13 amino acids. V was clipped by 5 bases and J by 7 bases; unmatched bases: 5. Looked up from germline, CDR1 is SGHAT and CDR2 is FQDESV (reference sequence). The CDR3 region is CASSPDRGGEQYF. The CDR3 DNA reads as TGTGCCAGCAGCCCGGACAGGGGGGGTGAGCAGTACTTC.